The TCR beta chain under discussion was sequenced for a study of T cells in narcolepsy. V shed 5 bases and J 5 bases; nucleotides not matched to a gene: 4. Germline V CDR1 and CDR2: SQVTM, ANQGSEA. CDR3 length: 13 residues. The protocol was immunoSEQ multiplex PCR, while the TCRdb copy is restricted to in-frame clones and leaves out a portion. The table records 25,000 to 35,000 clones, around 79% of them present only once. Sequenced material: CD45RA- memory CD4+ T cells from PBMCs. This rearrangement joins TRBV29-1 to TRBJ1-4; 8 positions agree with TRBD1. The sequence was obtained from a human donor with narcolepsy. The DNA for the CDR3 is TGCAGCGTTTACCGGGACAGGAATGAAAAACTGTTTTTT. Translated, it gives CSVYRDRNEKLFF.